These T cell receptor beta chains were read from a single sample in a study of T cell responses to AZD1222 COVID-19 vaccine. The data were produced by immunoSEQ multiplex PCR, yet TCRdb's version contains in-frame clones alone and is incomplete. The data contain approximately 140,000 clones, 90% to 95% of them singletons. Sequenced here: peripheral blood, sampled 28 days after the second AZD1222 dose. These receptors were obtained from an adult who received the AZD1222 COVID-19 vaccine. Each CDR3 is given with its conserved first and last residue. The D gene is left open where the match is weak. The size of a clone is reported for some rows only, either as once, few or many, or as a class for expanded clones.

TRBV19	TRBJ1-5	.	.	TGTGCCAGTAGAGGACAGTTGGCCCAGCATTTT	CASRGQLAQHF
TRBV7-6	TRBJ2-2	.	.	TGTGCCAGCAGCTTAGGTTTCGCCGGGGAGCTGTTTTTT	CASSLGFAGELFF
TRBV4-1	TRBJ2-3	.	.	TGCGCCAGCAGCCGGGCTACTAAGAATACGCAGTATTTT	CASSRATKNTQYF
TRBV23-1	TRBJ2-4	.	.	TGCGCCAGCAGTGGGAAGGAAACCCTTGCAGCCAAAAACATTCAGTACTTC	CASSGKETLAAKNIQYF
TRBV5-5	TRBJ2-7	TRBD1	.	TGTGCCAGCAGCTTGTCAGGGGGTCCCTACGAGCAGTACTTC	CASSLSGGPYEQYF
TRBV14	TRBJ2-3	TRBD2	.	TGTGCCAGCAGCCCTGCGGGGGTTCTCACAGATACGCAGTATTTT	CASSPAGVLTDTQYF
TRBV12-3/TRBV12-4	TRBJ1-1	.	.	TGTGCCAGCAGTTTTGGGGCGGGAACTGAAGCTTTCTTT	CASSFGAGTEAFF
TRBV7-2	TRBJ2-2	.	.	TGTGCCAGCAGCTTAGAGGTCGGCAGGTTGACCGGGGAGCTGTTTTTT	CASSLEVGRLTGELFF
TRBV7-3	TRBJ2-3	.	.	TGTGCCAGCAGCCCCAAGCGGAAGGACCAGCGCACAGATACGCAGTATTTT	CASSPKRKDQRTDTQYF
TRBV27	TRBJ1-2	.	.	TGTGCCAGCAAAGGCGCCTGGAATAACTATGGCTACACCTTC	CASKGAWNNYGYTF
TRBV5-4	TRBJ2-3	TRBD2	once	TGTGCCAGCAGCCCCCCCCCGGGCGGGGGGGCCGCAGATACGCAGTATTTT	CASSPPPGGGAADTQYF
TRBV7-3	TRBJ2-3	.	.	TGTGCCAGCAGCTTAACAGGGGGAACAGATACGCAGTATTTT	CASSLTGGTDTQYF
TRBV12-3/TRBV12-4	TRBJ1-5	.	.	TGTGCCAGCAGTTGGTTAGATCAGCCCCAGCATTTT	CASSWLDQPQHF
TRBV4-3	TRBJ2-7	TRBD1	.	TGCGCCAGCAGCCCGGACAGGGGCCCAGTTACTTACGAGCAGTACTTC	CASSPDRGPVTYEQYF
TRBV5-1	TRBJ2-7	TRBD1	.	TGCGCCAGCAGCTTGGGAGGGGGCGACGAGCAGTACTTC	CASSLGGGDEQYF
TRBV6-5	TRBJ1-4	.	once	TGTGCCAGCAGTTACTCGATTCTCCCAGGGGAAAAACTGTTTTTT	CASSYSILPGEKLFF
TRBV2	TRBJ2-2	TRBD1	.	TGTGCCAGCAGTGAGACTACAGGGGCCGGGGAGCTGTTTTTT	CASSETTGAGELFF
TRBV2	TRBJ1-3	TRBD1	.	TGTGCCAACACTTGGACAGGGAGCTCTGGAAACACCATATATTTT	CANTWTGSSGNTIYF
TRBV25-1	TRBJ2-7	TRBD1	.	TGTGCCAGCAGTGGGGACAAAGGGCGACAGGGAAGCTACGAGCAGTACTTC	CASSGDKGRQGSYEQYF
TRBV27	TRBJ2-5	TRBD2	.	TGTGCCAGCAGTCCGCCGGGAGGGCGGGAGACCCAGTACTTC	CASSPPGGRETQYF
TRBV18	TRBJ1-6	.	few	TGTGCCAGCTCACCAGTTGCGCAGTCGTATAATTCACCCCTCCACTTT	CASSPVAQSYNSPLHF
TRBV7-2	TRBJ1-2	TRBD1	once	TGTGCCAGCAGCCCTAATGGACAGGGGGATGGCTACACCTTC	CASSPNGQGDGYTF
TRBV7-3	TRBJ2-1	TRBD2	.	TGTGCCAGCAGCTTAACGCGGGGACTAGAGGGGAATGAGCAGTTCTTC	CASSLTRGLEGNEQFF
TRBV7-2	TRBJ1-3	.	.	TGTGCCAGCAGCTCGATTCAGGGTTTCAGCTCTGGAAACACCATATATTTT	CASSSIQGFSSGNTIYF
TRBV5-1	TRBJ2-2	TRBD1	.	TGCGCCAGCAGCCTCCCGGGACAGATGGGCGGGGAGCTGTTTTTT	CASSLPGQMGGELFF
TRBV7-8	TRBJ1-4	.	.	TGTGCCAGCAGCGTAAGACCCGAAAAACTGTTTTTT	CASSVRPEKLFF
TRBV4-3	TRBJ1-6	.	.	TGCGCCAGCAGCACAGTGACGGCAAATGATTCACCCCTCCACTTT	CASSTVTANDSPLHF
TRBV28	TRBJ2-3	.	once	TGTGCCAGCCATTCGGGCGGGGTCAGCACAGATACGCAGTATTTT	CASHSGGVSTDTQYF
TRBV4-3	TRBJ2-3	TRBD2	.	TGCGCCAGCAGCCAGCAGCCGGGACTAGCGGGTGGGGATACGCAGTATTTT	CASSQQPGLAGGDTQYF
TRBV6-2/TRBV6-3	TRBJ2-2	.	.	TGTGCCAGCAGTTTAGCCAAAAACGGTCCCGGGGAGCTGTTTTTT	CASSLAKNGPGELFF
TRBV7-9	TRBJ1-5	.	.	TGTGCCAGCAGCTTAGGGAAAGCGACGCGGAATCAGCCCCAGCATTTT	CASSLGKATRNQPQHF
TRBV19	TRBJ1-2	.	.	TGTGCCAGTAGTATGCGGCAGGGCCTCGGCTACACCTTC	CASSMRQGLGYTF
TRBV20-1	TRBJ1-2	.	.	TGCAGTGCTAGGAGAGGGAACGGCTACACCTTC	CSARRGNGYTF
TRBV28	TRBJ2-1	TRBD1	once	TGTGCCAGCAGTCTAGGACAGGACTGGGGCAATGAGCAGTTCTTC	CASSLGQDWGNEQFF
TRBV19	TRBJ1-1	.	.	TGTGCCAGCGGGAGACCTTATGCTTTCTTT	CASGRPYAFF
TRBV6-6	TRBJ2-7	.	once	TGTGCCAGCAGTTACTCGAGGGGGATCTCCTACGAGCAGTACTTC	CASSYSRGISYEQYF
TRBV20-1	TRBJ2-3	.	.	TGCAGTGCTAGTTTGACTAGGGGGTTCACAGATACGCAGTATTTT	CSASLTRGFTDTQYF
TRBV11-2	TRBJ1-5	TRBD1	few	TGTGCCAGCAGCTTAGGCTCCGGGACAGGGGGAGGTCAGCCCCAGCATTTT	CASSLGSGTGGGQPQHF
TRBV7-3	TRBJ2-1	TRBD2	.	TGTGCCAGCAGCTTGGCGGGGGGACAATACAATGAGCAGTTCTTC	CASSLAGGQYNEQFF
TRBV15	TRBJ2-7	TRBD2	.	TGTGCCACCAGCAGCCCGGGACTAGCGGACTACGAGCAGTACTTC	CATSSPGLADYEQYF
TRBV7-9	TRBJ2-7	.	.	TGTGCCAGCACCGAAGTGAACGAGCAGTACTTC	CASTEVNEQYF
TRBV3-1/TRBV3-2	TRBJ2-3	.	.	TGTGCCAGCAGCCAAGTGAGGGGAGATACGCAGTATTTT	CASSQVRGDTQYF
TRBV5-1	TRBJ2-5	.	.	TGCGCCAGCAGCTTAGAACCGCTTTTGGCCCAGTACTTC	CASSLEPLLAQYF
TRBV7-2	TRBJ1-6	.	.	TGTGCCAGCAGCTCCACAGGGTATACACCCCTCCACTTT	CASSSTGYTPLHF
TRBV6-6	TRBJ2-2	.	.	TGTGCCAGCACATTAGTAGGAGTAACCGGGGAGCTGTTTTTT	CASTLVGVTGELFF
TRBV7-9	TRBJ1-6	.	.	TGTGCCAGCAGCTTAGGGCGGACTCCCTATAATTCACCCCTCCACTTT	CASSLGRTPYNSPLHF
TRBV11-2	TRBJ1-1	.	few	TGTGCCAGCAGCTTCGGCAGGGGTATCACTGAAGCTTTCTTT	CASSFGRGITEAFF